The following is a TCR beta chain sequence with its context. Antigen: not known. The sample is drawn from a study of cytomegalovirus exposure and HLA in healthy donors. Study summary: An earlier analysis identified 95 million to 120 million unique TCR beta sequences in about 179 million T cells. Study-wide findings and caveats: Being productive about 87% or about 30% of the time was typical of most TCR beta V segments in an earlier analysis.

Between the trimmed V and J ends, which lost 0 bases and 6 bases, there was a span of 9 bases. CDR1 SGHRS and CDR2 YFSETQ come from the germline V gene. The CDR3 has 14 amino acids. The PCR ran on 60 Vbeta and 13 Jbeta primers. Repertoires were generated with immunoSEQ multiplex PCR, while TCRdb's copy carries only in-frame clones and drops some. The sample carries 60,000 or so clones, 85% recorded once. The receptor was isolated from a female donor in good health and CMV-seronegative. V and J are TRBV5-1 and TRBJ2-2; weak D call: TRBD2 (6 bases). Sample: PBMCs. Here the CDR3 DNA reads TGCGCCAGCAGCTTGGCGGGAGCATCCGGGGAGCTGTTTTTT. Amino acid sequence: CASSLAGASGELFF. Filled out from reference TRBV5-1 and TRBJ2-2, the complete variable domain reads KAGVTQTPRYLIKTRGQQVTLSCSPISGHRSVSWYQQTPGQGLQFLFEYFSETQRNKGNFPGRFSGRQFSNSRSEMNVSTLELGDSALYLCASSLAGASGELFFGEGSRLTVL.